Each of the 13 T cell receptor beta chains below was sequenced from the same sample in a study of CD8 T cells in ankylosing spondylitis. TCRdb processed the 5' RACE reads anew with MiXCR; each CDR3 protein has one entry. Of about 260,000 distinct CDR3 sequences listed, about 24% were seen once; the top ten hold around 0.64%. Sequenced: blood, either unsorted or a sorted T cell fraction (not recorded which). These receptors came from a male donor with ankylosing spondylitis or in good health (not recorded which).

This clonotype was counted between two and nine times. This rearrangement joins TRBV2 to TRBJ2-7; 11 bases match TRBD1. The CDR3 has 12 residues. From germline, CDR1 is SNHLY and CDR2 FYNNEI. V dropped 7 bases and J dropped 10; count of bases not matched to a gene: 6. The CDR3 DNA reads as TGTGCCAGCAACCCGGACAGGGGGCAACAGTACTTC. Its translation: CASNPDRGQQYF.

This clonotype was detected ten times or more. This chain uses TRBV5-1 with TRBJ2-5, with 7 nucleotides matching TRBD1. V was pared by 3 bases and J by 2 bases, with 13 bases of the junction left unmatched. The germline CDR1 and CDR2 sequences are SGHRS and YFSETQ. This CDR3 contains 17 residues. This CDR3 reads CASSWAQGQPAQETQYF. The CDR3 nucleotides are TGCGCCAGCAGCTGGGCCCAGGGACAGCCCGCTCAAGAGACCCAGTACTTC. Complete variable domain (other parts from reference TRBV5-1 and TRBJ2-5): KAGVTQTPRYLIKTRGQQVTLSCSPISGHRSVSWYQQTPGQGLQFLFEYFSETQRNKGNFPGRFSGRQFSNSRSEMNVSTLELGDSALYLCASSWAQGQPAQETQYFGPGTRLLVL.

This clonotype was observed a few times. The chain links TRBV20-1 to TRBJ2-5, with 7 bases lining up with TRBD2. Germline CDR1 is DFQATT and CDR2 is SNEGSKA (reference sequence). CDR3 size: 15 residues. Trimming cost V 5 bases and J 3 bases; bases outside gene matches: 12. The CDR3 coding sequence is TGCAGTGCTGAGCGGGGAGAGAGTTGGAAAGAGACCCAGTACTTC. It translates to CSAERGESWKETQYF.

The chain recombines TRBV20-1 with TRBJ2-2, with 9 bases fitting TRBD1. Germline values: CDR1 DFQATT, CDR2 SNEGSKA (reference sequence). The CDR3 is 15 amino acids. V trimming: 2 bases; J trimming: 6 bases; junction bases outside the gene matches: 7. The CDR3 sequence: CSARPLTGGSGELFF. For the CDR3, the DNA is TGCAGTGCTAGACCCCTCACAGGGGGCTCCGGGGAGCTGTTTTTT.

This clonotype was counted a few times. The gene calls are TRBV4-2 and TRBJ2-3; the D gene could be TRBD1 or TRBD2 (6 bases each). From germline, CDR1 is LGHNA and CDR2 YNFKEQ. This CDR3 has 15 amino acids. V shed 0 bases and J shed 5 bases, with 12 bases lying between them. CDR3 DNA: TGTGCCAGCAGCCAAGAGGGGGGCCCGGGAGATACGCAGTATTTT. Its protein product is CASSQEGGPGDTQYF.

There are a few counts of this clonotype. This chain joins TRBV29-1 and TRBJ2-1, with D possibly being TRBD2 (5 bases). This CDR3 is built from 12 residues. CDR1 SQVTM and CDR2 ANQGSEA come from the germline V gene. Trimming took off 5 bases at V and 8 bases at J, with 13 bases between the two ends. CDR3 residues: CSVPASSHEQFF. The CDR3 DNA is TGCAGCGTTCCAGCTAGCAGCCATGAGCAGTTCTTC.

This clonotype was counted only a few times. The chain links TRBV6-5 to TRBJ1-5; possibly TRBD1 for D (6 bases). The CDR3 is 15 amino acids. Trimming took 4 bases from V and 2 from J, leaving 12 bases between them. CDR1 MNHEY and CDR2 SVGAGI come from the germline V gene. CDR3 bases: TGTGCCAGCAGTTTAAAACAGGGCGGCAATCAGCCCCAGCATTTT. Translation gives CASSLKQGGNQPQHF.

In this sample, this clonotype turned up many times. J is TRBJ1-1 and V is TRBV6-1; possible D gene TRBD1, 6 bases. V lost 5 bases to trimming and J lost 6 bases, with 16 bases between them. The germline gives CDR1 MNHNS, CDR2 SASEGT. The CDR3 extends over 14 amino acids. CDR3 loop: CASSLGQRRSEAFF. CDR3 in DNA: TGTGCCAGCAGTCTCGGACAGAGGAGGTCTGAAGCTTTCTTT.

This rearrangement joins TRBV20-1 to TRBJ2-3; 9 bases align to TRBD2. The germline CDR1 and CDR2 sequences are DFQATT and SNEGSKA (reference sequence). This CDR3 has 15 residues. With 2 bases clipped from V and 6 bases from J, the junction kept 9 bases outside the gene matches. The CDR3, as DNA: TGCAGTGCTAGACAGCGACTAGCGGCGGGGGATACGCAGTATTTT. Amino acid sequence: CSARQRLAAGDTQYF.

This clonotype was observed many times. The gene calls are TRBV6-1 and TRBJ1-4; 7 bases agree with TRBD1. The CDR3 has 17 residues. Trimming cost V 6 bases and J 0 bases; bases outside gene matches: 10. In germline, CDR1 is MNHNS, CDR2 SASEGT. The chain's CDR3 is CASRGDRKGATNEKLFF. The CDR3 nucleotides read TGTGCCAGCAGAGGGGACAGAAAAGGAGCAACTAATGAAAAACTGTTTTTT.

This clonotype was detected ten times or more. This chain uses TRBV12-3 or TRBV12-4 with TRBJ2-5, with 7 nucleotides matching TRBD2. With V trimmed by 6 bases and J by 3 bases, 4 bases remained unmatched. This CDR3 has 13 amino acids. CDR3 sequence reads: CASSLAAEETQYF. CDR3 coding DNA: TGTGCCAGCAGCCTAGCGGCGGAAGAGACCCAGTACTTC.

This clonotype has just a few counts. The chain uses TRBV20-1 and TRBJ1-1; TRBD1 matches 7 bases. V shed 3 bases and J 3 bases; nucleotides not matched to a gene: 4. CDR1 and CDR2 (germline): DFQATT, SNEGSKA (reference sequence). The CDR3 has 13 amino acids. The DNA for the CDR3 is TGCAGTGCTAGCGCAGACAGGGACACTGAAGCTTTCTTT. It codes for CSASADRDTEAFF.

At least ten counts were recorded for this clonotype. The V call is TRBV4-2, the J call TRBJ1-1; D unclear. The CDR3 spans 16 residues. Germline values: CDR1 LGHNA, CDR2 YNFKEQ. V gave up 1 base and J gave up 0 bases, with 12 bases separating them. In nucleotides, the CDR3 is TGTGCCAGCAGCCAAGTGAGCGGCGGGGTGAACACTGAAGCTTTCTTT. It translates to CASSQVSGGVNTEAFF.